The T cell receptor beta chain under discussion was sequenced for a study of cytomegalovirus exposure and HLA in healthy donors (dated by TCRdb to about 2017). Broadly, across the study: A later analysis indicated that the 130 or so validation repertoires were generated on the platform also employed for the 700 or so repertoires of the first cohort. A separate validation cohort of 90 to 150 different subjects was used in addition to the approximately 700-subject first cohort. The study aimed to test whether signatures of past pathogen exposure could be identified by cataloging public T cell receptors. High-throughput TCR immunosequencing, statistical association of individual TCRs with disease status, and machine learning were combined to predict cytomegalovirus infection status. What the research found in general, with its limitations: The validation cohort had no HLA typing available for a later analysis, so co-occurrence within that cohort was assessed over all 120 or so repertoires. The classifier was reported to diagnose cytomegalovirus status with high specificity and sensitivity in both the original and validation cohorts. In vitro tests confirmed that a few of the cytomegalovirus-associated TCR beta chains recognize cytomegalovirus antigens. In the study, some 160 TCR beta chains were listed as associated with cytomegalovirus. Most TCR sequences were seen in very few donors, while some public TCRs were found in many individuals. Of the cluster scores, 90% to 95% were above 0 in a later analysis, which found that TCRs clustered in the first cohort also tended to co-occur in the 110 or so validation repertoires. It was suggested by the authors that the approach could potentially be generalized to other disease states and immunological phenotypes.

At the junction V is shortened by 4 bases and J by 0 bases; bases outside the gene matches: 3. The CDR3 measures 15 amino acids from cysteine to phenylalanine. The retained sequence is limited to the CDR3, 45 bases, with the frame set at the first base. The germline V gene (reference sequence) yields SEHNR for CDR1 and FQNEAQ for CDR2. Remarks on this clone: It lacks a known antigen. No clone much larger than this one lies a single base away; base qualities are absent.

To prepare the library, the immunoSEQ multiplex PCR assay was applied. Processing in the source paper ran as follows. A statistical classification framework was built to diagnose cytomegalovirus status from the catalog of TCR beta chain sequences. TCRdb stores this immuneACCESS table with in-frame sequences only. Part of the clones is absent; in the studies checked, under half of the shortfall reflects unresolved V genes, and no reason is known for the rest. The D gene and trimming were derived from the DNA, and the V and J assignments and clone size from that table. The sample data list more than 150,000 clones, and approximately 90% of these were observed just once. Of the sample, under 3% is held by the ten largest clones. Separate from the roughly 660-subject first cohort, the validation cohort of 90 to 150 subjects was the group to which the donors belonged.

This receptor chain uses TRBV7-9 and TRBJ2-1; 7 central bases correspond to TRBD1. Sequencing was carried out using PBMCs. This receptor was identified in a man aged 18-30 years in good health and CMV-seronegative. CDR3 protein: CASSSTGSSYNEQFF. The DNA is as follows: TGTGCCAGCAGCTCGACAGGGAGCTCCTACAATGAGCAGTTCTTC.